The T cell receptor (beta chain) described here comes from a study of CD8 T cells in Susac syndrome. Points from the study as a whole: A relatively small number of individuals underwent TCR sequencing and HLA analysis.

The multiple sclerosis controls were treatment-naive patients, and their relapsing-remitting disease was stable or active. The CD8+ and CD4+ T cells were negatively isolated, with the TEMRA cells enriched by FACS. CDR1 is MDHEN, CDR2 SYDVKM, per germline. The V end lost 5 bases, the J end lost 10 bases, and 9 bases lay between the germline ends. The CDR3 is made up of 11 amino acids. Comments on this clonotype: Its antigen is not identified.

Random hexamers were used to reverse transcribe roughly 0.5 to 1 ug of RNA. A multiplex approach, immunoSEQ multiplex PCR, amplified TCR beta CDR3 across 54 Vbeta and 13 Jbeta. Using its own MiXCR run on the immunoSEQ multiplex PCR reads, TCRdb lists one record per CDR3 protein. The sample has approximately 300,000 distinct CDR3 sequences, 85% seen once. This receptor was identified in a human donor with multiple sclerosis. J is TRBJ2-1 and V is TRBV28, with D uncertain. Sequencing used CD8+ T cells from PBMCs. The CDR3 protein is CASSPHREQFF. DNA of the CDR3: TGTGCCAGCAGTCCGCATAGAGAGCAGTTCTTC.